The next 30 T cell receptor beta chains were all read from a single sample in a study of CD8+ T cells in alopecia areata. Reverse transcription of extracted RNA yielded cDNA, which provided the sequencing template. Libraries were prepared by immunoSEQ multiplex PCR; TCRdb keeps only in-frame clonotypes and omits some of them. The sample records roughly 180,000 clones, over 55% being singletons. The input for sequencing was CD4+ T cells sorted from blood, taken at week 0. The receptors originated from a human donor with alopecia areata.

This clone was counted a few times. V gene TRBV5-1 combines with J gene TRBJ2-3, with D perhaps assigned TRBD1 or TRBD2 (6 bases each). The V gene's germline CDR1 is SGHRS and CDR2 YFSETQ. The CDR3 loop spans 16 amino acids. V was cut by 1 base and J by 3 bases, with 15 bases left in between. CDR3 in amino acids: CASSLMEGGGTDTQYF. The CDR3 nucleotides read TGCGCCAGCAGCTTGATGGAAGGAGGGGGTACAGATACGCAGTATTTT.

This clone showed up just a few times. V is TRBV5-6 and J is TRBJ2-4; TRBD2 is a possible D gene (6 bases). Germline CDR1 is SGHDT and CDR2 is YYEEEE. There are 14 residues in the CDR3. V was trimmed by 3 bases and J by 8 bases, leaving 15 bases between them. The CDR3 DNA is TGTGCCAGCAGCTCATTCGACTGGGGGGACATTCAGTACTTC. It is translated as CASSSFDWGDIQYF.

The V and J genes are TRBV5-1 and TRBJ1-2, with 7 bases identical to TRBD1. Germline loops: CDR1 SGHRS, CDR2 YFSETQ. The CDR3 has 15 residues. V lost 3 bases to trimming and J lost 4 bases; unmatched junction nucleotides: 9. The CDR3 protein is CASSSSDRASYGYTF. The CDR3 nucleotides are TGCGCCAGCAGCTCCAGCGACAGGGCGAGCTATGGCTACACCTTC.

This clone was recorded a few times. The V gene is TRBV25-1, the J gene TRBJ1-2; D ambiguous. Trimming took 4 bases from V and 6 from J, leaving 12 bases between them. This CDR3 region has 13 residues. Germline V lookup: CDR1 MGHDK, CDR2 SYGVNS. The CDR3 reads CASSAYGGHGYTF. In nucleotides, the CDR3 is TGTGCCAGCAGTGCCTACGGTGGCCATGGCTACACCTTC.

The CDR3 here is CASIELAGFNEQFF. As DNA, the CDR3 is TGTGCCAGCATCGAGCTAGCGGGGTTCAATGAGCAGTTCTTC. This chain links TRBV6-1 with TRBJ2-1; 9 positions match TRBD2. J lost 6 bases, V lost 7 bases, and 7 bases had no gene match. This CDR3 is built from 14 residues. Germline V gene sequence: CDR1 MNHNS, CDR2 SASEGT.

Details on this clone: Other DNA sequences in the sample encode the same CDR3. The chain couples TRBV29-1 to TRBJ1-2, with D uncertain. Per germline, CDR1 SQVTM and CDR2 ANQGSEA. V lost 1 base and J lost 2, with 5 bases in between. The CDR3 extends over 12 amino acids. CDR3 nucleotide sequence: TGCAGCGTTGAAGGGACCAACTATGGCTACACCTTC. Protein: CSVEGTNYGYTF.

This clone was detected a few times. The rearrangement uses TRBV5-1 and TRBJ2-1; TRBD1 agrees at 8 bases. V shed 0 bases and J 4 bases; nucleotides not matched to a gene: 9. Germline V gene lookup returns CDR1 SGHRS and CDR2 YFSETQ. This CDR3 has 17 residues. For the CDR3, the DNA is TGCGCCAGCAGCTTGGGAGGTCTTAGGGACAGGTACAATGAGCAGTTCTTC. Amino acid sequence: CASSLGGLRDRYNEQFF.

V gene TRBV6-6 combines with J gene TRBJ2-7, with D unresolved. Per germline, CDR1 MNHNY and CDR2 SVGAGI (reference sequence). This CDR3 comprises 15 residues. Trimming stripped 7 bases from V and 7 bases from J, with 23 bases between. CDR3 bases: TGTGCCAGCACCCCGTGGACCTCCACGGTAGGGGAGCAGTACTTC. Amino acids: CASTPWTSTVGEQYF.

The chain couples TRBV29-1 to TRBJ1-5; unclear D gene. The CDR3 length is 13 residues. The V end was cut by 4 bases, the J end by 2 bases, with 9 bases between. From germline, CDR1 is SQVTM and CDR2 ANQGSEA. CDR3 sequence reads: CSVGVAGNQPQHF. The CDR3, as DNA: TGCAGCGTTGGGGTCGCCGGCAATCAGCCCCAGCATTTT. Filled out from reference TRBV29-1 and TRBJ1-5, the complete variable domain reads SAVISQKPSRDICQRGTSLTIQCQVDSQVTMMFWYRQQPGQSLTLIATANQGSEATYESGFVIDKFPISRPNLTFSTLTVSNMSPEDSSIYLCSVGVAGNQPQHFGDGTRLSIL.

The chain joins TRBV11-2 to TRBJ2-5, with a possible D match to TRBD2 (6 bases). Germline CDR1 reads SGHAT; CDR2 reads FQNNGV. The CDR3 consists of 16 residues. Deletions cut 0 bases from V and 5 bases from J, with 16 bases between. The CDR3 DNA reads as TGTGCCAGCAGCTTAGATCCTAGACTAGTTGCGGAGACCCAGTACTTC. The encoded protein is CASSLDPRLVAETQYF.

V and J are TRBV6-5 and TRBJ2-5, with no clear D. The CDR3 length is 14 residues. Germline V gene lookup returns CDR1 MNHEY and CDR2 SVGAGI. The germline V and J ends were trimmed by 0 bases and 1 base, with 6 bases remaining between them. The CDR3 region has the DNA TGTGCCAGCAGTTACTCGATGGGCCAAGAGACCCAGTACTTC. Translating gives CASSYSMGQETQYF.

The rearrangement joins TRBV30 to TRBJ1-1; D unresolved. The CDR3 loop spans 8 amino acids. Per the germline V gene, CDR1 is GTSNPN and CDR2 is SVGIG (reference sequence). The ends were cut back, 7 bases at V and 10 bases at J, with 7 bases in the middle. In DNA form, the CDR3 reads TGTGCCTCCGGGATAGCTTTCTTT. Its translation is CASGIAFF.

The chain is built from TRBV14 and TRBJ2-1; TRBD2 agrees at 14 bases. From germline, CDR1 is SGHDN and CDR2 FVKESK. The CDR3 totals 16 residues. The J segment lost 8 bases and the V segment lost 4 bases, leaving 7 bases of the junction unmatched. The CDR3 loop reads CASSPLTSGGAHEQFF. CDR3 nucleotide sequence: TGTGCCAGCAGCCCCCTGACTAGCGGGGGGGCCCATGAGCAGTTCTTC.

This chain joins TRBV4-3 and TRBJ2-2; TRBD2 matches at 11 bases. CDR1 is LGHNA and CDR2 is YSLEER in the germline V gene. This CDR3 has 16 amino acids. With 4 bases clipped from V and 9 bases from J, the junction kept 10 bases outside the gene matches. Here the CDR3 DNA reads TGCGCCAGCAGCCGGCAGACTAGCGGGGAGGCCAGGGAGCTGTTTTTT. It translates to CASSRQTSGEARELFF.

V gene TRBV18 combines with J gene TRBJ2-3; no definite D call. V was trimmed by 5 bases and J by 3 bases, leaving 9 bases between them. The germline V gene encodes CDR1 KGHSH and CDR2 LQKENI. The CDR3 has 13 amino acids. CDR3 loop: CASSTVGTDTQYF. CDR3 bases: TGTGCCAGCTCAACCGTTGGGACAGATACGCAGTATTTT.

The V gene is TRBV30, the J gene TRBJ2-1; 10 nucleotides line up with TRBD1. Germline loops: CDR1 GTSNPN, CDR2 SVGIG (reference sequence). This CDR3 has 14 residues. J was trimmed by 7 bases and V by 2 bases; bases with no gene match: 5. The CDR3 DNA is TGTGCCTGGAGTAGGGACAGGGGTATGAATGAGCAGTTCTTC. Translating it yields CAWSRDRGMNEQFF. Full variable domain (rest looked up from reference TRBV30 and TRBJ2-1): SQTIHQWPATLVQPVGSPLSLECTVEGTSNPNLYWYRQAAGRGLQLLFYSVGIGQISSEVPQNLSASRPQDRQFILSSKKLLLSDSGFYLCAWSRDRGMNEQFFGPGTRLTVL.

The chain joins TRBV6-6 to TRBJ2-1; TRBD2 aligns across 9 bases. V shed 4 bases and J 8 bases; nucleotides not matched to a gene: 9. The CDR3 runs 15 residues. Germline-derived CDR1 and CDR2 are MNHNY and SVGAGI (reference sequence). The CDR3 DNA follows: TGTGCCAGCAGTTTGGGGACTAGCAAGCAAGATGAGCAGTTCTTC. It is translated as CASSLGTSKQDEQFF.

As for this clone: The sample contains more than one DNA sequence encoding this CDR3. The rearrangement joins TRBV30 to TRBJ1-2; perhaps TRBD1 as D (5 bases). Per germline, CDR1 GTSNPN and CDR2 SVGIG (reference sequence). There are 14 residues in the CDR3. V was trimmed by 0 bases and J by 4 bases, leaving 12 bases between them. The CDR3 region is CAWSVSGFAYGYTF. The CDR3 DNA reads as TGTGCCTGGAGTGTATCAGGGTTCGCCTATGGCTACACCTTC.

The CDR3 sequence is CASTGRTQIGSPLHF. The CDR3 region has the DNA TGTGCCAGCACCGGACGGACACAAATCGGCTCACCCCTCCACTTT. The gene calls are TRBV2 and TRBJ1-6; TRBD1 is a possible D gene (5 bases). The CDR3 length is 15 residues. Germline values: CDR1 SNHLY, CDR2 FYNNEI. Trimming shortened V by 7 bases and J by 10 bases, and 20 bases separated the two germline ends.

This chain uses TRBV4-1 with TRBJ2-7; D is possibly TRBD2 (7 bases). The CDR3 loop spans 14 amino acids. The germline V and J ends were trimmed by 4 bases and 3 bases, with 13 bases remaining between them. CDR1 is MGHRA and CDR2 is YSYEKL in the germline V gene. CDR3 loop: CASSRGSRGYEQYF. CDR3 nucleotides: TGCGCCAGCAGCCGCGGGAGCAGGGGCTACGAGCAGTACTTC.

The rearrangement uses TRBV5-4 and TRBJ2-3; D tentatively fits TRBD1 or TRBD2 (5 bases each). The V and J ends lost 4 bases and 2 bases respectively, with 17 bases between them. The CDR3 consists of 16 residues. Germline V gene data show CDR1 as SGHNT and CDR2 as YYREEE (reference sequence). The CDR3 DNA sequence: TGTGCCAGCAGCATGGGCGGGCCAGGGAACACAGATACGCAGTATTTT. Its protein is CASSMGGPGNTDTQYF.

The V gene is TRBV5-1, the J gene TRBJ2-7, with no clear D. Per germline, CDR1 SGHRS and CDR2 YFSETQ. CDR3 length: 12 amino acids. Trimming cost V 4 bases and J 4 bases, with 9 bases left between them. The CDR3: CASSDTSYEQYF. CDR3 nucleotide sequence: TGCGCCAGCAGCGATACATCTTACGAGCAGTACTTC.

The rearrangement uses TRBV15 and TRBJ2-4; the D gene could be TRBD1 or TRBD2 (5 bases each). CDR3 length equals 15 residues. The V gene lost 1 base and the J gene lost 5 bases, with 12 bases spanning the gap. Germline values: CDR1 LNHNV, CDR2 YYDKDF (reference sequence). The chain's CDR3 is CATSRGPRGENIQYF. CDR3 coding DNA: TGTGCCACCAGCAGAGGGCCCCGAGGGGAAAACATTCAGTACTTC.

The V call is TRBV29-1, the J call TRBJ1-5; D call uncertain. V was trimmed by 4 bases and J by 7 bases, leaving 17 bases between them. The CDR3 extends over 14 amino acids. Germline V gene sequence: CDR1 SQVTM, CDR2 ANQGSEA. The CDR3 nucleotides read TGCAGCGTTGCTCGGACCGGCGAGGGACAGCCCCAGCATTTT. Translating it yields CSVARTGEGQPQHF. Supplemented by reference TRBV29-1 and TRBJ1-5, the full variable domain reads SAVISQKPSRDICQRGTSLTIQCQVDSQVTMMFWYRQQPGQSLTLIATANQGSEATYESGFVIDKFPISRPNLTFSTLTVSNMSPEDSSIYLCSVARTGEGQPQHFGDGTRLSIL.

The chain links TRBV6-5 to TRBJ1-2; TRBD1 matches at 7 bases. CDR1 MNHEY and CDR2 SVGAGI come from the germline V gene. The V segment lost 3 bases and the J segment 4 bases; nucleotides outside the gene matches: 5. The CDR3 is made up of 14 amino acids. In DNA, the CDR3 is TGTGCCAGCAGTTATTCGACAGGGTTCTATGGCTACACCTTC. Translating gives CASSYSTGFYGYTF.

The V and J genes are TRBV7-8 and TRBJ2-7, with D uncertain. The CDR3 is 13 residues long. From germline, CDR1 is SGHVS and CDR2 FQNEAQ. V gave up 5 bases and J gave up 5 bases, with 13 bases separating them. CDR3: CASSLSIANEQYF. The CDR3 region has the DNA TGTGCCAGCAGCCTTTCTATAGCCAACGAGCAGTACTTC.

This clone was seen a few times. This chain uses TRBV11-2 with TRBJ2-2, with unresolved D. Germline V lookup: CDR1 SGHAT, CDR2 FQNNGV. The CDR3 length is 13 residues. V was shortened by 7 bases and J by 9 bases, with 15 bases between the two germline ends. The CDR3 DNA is TGTGCCAGCACCCCTTTGGCGGTCAGGGAGCTGTTTTTT. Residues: CASTPLAVRELFF. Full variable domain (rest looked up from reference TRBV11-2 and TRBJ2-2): EAGVAQSPRYKIIEKRQSVAFWCNPISGHATLYWYQQILGQGPKLLIQFQNNGVVDDSQLPKDRFSAERLKGVDSTLKIQPAKLEDSAVYLCASTPLAVRELFFGEGSRLTVL.

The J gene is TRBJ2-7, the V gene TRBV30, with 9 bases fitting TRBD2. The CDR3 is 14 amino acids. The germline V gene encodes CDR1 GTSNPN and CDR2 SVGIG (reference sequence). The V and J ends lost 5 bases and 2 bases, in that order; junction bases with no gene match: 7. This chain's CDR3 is CAWGQAGGPYEQYF. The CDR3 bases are TGTGCCTGGGGCCAGGCGGGGGGGCCCTACGAGCAGTACTTC.

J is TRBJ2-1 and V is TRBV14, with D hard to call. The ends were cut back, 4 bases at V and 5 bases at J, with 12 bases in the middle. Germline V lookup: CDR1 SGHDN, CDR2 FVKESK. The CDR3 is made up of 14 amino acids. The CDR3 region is CASSPRAVNNEQFF. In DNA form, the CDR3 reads TGTGCCAGCAGCCCCCGGGCGGTTAACAATGAGCAGTTCTTC. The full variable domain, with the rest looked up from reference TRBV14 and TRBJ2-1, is EAGVTQFPSHSVIEKGQTVTLRCDPISGHDNLYWYRRVMGKEIKFLLHFVKESKQDESGMPNNRFLAERTGGTYSTLKVQPAELEDSGVYFCASSPRAVNNEQFFGPGTRLTVL.

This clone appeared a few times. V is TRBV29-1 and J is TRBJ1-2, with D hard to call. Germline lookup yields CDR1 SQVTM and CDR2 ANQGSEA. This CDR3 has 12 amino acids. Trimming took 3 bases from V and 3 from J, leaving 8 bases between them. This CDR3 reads CSVDRTDYGYTF. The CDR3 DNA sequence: TGCAGCGTTGACCGGACGGACTATGGCTACACCTTC.